This T cell receptor beta chain derives from a study of early T cells in non-severe SARS-CoV-2 infection. Study observations and caveats: VDJdb-based matching was biased toward anti-spike CD8 responses and missed private and CD4 specificities.

TCRdb re-called the 5' RACE reads with MiXCR, one entry per CDR3 protein. The table includes about 44,000 distinct CDR3 sequences, 20% to 25% detected once. This clonotype was counted between two and nine times. Its antigen remains unidentified. The TCR comes from an adult who was a healthcare worker with PCR-confirmed SARS-CoV-2 infection or an uninfected control (not recorded which). Material: whole blood, obtained at baseline.

The CDR3 region is CASSLRLFYEQYF. The CDR3 DNA is TGTGCCAGCAGCCTCAGACTATTCTACGAGCAGTACTTC. The V gene is TRBV4-2, the J gene TRBJ2-7; D perhaps matches TRBD2 (5 bases). The CDR3 totals 13 residues. Germline values: CDR1 LGHNA, CDR2 YNFKEQ. Deletions cut 4 bases from V and 3 bases from J, with 10 bases between.